This T cell receptor beta chain was identified in a study of shared T cell receptors in the human thymus. TCRdb's copy holds only in-frame clones and misses some; the assay was immunoSEQ multiplex PCR. Counted here are roughly 560,000 clones, about 84% occurring once; the ten biggest clones make up around 0.012%. Germline CDR1 MNHNS, CDR2 SASEGT. V lost 3 bases and J lost 2; bases outside the gene matches: 9. The CDR3 contains 18 residues. This same sample was also part of a study on human thymus T cells.

The receptor's source is a boy under two years old with a congenital heart defect. Sequencing used thymocytes. The J gene is TRBJ2-7, the V gene TRBV6-1; 14 bases match TRBD2. CDR3 nucleotides: TGTGCCAGCAGTGAGGAGGGGACTAGCGGGAGTAGCACCTACGAGCAGTACTTC. It is translated as CASSEEGTSGSSTYEQYF.